The 20 T cell receptor beta chains below were found in one sample sequenced in a study of tumor and adjacent non-tumor tissue in lung cancer (dated by TCRdb to between 2017 and 2018). RNA was extracted from bulk unsorted tissue and checked for quality with a NanoDrop ND-1000 and an Agilent 2100. For the normal lung samples, distant non-tumor tissue was collected more than 3 cm away from the tumor edge. The receptor library was made with multiplex PCR. TCRdb shows the sequencer as Illumina HiSeq 2500. TCRbeta libraries were constructed through three rounds of nested PCR with primers (Table S4) according to protocols modified from ARM-PCR. TCRdb's own reprocessing of the public reads used fastp at Q25 and MiXCR and kept productive beta chains. One record per CDR3 amino acid sequence lists the most common genes and DNA. The sample records about 44,000 distinct CDR3 sequences, 64% of which are singletons. The ten largest clonotypes hold approximately 30% of the sample.

The sequenced material came from distant non-tumor lung tissue. All receptors derive from a woman in her sixties or seventies with non-small cell lung cancer.

Worth noting for this clonotype: At one of its ends the junction is not consistent with the germline gene, which may arise from a read error. The chain joins TRBV12-3 or TRBV12-4 to TRBJ2-5; D is perhaps TRBD1 or TRBD2 (5 bases each). The length of the CDR3 is 12 residues. CDR3 in amino acids: CTSSGEGETQYF. The CDR3 DNA reads TGTACCAGCAGTGGTGAGGGGGAGACCCAGTACTTC.

This clonotype was seen many times. The chain combines TRBV7-9 with TRBJ2-3, with 7 bases that match TRBD1. Per the germline V gene, CDR1 is SEHNR and CDR2 is FQNEAQ (reference sequence). The CDR3 has 16 residues. Trimming removed 4 bases from V and 2 bases from J; junction bases left unmatched: 9. CDR3 sequence reads: CASSSLRGQSTDTQYF. In DNA form, the CDR3 reads TGTGCCAGCAGCTCCCTGAGGGGACAGTCCACAGATACGCAGTATTTT.

Remarks on this clonotype: The CDR3 ends on some other residue instead of the conserved phenylalanine or tryptophan, so this is likely a read error. V is TRBV29-1 and J is TRBJ1-4, with unresolved D. The V and J ends lost 4 bases and 0 bases respectively, with 6 bases between them. CDR3 length equals 13 residues. Germline values: CDR1 SQVTM, CDR2 ANQGSEA. CDR3 sequence reads: CSVGFATNEKLFL. The CDR3 nucleotides are TGCAGCGTTGGCTTTGCAACTAATGAAAAACTGTTTCTC.

This clonotype has just a few counts. The rearrangement joins TRBV7-2 to TRBJ1-5; D perhaps matches TRBD1 (5 bases). Per the germline V gene, CDR1 is SGHTA and CDR2 is FQGNSA. CDR3 length: 14 amino acids. Trimming shortened V by 3 bases and J by 1 base, and 7 bases separated the two germline ends. This chain's CDR3 is CASSFGQSNQPQHF. In nucleotides, the CDR3 is TGTGCCAGCAGCTTCGGACAAAGCAATCAGCCCCAGCATTTT.

The gene calls are TRBV10-1 and TRBJ2-7; D unclear. The CDR3 consists of 13 residues. Trimming pared 7 bases from V and 4 bases from J, leaving 14 bases between. CDR1 is WNHNN, CDR2 SYGVQD, per germline (reference sequence). CDR3 residues: CASNIQLEYEQYF. CDR3 bases: TGCGCCAGCAATATCCAGCTGGAATACGAGCAGTACTTC.

This clonotype has a handful of counts. The rearrangement joins TRBV7-2 to TRBJ2-3; TRBD2 matches at 13 bases. V was pared by 3 bases and J by 10 bases, with 7 bases of the junction left unmatched. Per germline, CDR1 SGHTA and CDR2 FQGNSA. This CDR3 region has 15 residues. The CDR3 is CASSLTSGGKDAQYF. The CDR3 nucleotides read TGTGCCAGCAGCTTGACTAGCGGGGGGAAGGATGCGCAGTATTTT.

Comment on this clonotype: At one end the junction does not follow the germline gene, possibly because of a read error. This rearrangement joins TRBV10-3 to TRBJ2-6, with D possibly TRBD1 on 9 matching bases. This CDR3 comprises 16 residues. CDR1 is ENHRY, CDR2 SYGVKD, per germline. The CDR3 sequence is CAIRPGTGTRANDLTF. The CDR3 coding sequence is TGTGCCATCAGGCCCGGGACAGGGACTAGGGCCAACGACCTGACTTTC.

Details on this clonotype: This may arise from a read error, as a much more abundant clone is one base away. This CDR3 fails to terminate in the conserved phenylalanine or tryptophan, so it likely reflects a read error. CDR3 protein: CASSSRNVQETQYL. DNA of the CDR3: TGCGCCAGCAGCTCCCGTAATGTCCAAGAGACCCAGTACTTA. The J gene is TRBJ2-5, the V gene TRBV5-1; D is unclear. CDR1 and CDR2 (germline): SGHRS, YFSETQ. The CDR3 length is 14 residues. V was clipped by 3 bases and J by 1 base, with 10 bases between them.

This clonotype was seen repeatedly, ten times or more. The CDR3 loop is CATSDPDRDQETQYF. The CDR3 DNA is TGTGCCACCAGTGATCCCGACAGGGACCAAGAGACCCAGTACTTC. The V call is TRBV24-1, the J call TRBJ2-5; 7 nucleotides line up with TRBD1. The CDR3 consists of 15 residues. V dropped 3 bases and J dropped 0; count of bases not matched to a gene: 3. CDR1 and CDR2 (germline): KGHDR, SFDVKD.

As regards this clonotype: This could be a read error, since a much larger clone is one nucleotide away. The rearrangement uses TRBV28 and TRBJ1-1, with D possibly TRBD1 on 6 matching bases. Trimming took off 6 bases at V and 13 bases at J, with 18 bases between the two ends. CDR3 length: 12 residues. Germline CDR1 reads MDHEN; CDR2 reads SYDVKM. The DNA for the CDR3 is TGTGCCAGCAGATGGGGGGCATCGGCGGATTTCTTT. This codes for CASRWGASADFF.

Turning to this clonotype: At one end, the junction sequence differs from germline, possibly due to a read error. The rearrangement joins TRBV11-1 to TRBJ1-2; TRBD1 might be the D (5 bases). Germline values: CDR1 SGHAT, CDR2 FQDESV (reference sequence). The CDR3 sequence is 14 residues long. The CDR3 DNA follows: TGTGCCAGCAGTGATTCGGGACTTGGCTATGGCTACACATTC. Translated, it gives CASSDSGLGYGYTF.

For this clonotype: An end of the junction differs from the germline gene, which may be a read error. The V call is TRBV6-1, the J call TRBJ2-7; 8 bases fit TRBD2. The CDR3 has 15 residues. Germline CDR1 and CDR2: MNHNS and SASEGT. The CDR3, as DNA: TGTGTCAGCAGTGAAGCGCTTGGGACTAGTTTCGAGCAGTACTTC. Protein sequence: CVSSEALGTSFEQYF.

Turning to this clonotype: The conserved phenylalanine or tryptophan normally closing the CDR3 is absent here, so this likely arose from a read error. The chain has TRBV10-2 and TRBJ1-1; no reliable D call. The germline CDR1 and CDR2 sequences are WSHSY and SAAADI. The CDR3 length is 15 residues. This chain's CDR3 is CVSSEWSNLNTEAFS. The CDR3 nucleotides read TGCGTCAGCAGTGAGTGGAGCAATCTGAACACTGAAGCTTTCTCT.

This clonotype was counted ten times or more. CDR3 amino acids: CASSFGLSNEQFF. CDR3 DNA: TGTGCCAGCAGTTTCGGGCTGTCGAATGAGCAGTTCTTC. The chain uses TRBV28 and TRBJ2-1; no clear D. Germline V lookup: CDR1 MDHEN, CDR2 SYDVKM. V gave up 3 bases and J gave up 7 bases, with 10 bases separating them. The CDR3 sequence is 13 residues long. The full variable domain, with the rest looked up from reference TRBV28 and TRBJ2-1, is DVKVTQSSRYLVKRTGEKVFLECVQDMDHENMFWYRQDPGLGLRLIYFSYDVKMKEKGDIPEGYSVSREKKERFSLILESASTNQTSMYLCASSFGLSNEQFFGPGTRLTVL.

Regarding this clonotype: One end of the junction does not line up with germline, which may come from a read error. The J gene is TRBJ2-6, the V gene TRBV4-2; D tentatively reads TRBD1 or TRBD2 (5 bases each). CDR1 LGHNA and CDR2 YNFKEQ come from the germline V gene. The CDR3 covers 19 residues. The DNA for the CDR3 is TGTGCCAGCAGCTCTCCTGGTGAGGGATCTTACTCTGGGGCCAACGTCCTGAGTTTC. Its protein product is CASSSPGEGSYSGANVLSF.

V is TRBV12-3 or TRBV12-4 and J is TRBJ2-1, with a possible D match to TRBD2 (6 bases). The CDR3 contains 15 residues. V was shortened by 2 bases and J by 5 bases, with 13 bases between the two germline ends. The CDR3 reads CASSLLTRGNNEQFF. CDR3 sequence (DNA): TGTGCCAGCAGTTTACTGACTAGAGGGAACAATGAGCAGTTCTTC.

Note on this clonotype: The germline gene is not matched at one end of the junction; a read error may be the cause. The chain is built from TRBV12-3 or TRBV12-4 and TRBJ2-5, with a weak D call TRBD1 (5 bases). The CDR3 covers 15 residues. The chain's CDR3 is CASSRPGHLQDTQYF. Here the CDR3 DNA reads TGTGCCAGCAGCCGCCCTGGACACCTACAAGATACCCAGTACTTC.

The chain uses TRBV5-1 and TRBJ2-7; 9 bases match TRBD1. After removal of 6 bases from V and 7 bases from J, the junction contained 11 bases not matched to a gene. The CDR3 loop spans 14 amino acids. Germline CDR1 and CDR2: SGHRS and YFSETQ. The CDR3 is CASNPGTGHYEQYF. DNA for the CDR3: TGCGCCAGCAACCCCGGGACAGGGCACTATGAGCAGTACTTC.

Of note for this clonotype: The conserved final phenylalanine or tryptophan is absent from the CDR3, which likely points to a read error. The chain joins TRBV6-5 to TRBJ2-1; D call uncertain. Germline V gene lookup returns CDR1 MNHEY and CDR2 SVGAGI. The CDR3 contains 15 residues. The CDR3 bases are TGTGCCAGTAGCCCGGGCGGTGGGGATGACAATAAGCAGTTCTCC. Encoded protein: CASSPGGGDDNKQFS.

In its sample, this clonotype was seen many times. The V and J genes are TRBV6-1 and TRBJ2-3; D uncertain. Trimming removed 4 bases from V and 0 bases from J, with 5 bases in between. Germline values: CDR1 MNHNS, CDR2 SASEGT. The CDR3 consists of 13 residues. The CDR3 sequence: CASSGFSTDTQYF. CDR3 in DNA: TGTGCCAGCAGTGGGTTTAGCACAGATACGCAGTATTTT.